These 8 T cell receptor beta chains share one sample of origin, sequenced in a study of human T cells and chemical hapten exposure. Described time point: patch test 2, 6 weeks after DPC sensitization. Indicated treatment: therapeutic diphenylcyclopropenone sensitization with weekly scalp DPC. TCRdb passed the RACE reads through MiXCR, listing each CDR3 protein once. There are approximately 75,000 distinct CDR3 sequences in the sample; 8.5% occur only once, and 3% to 4.5% lies in the top ten. The sequencing here drew on whole blood, taken in connection with sensitization to the hapten diphenylcyclopropenone (DPC). Receptor source: a woman aged 50 to 60 with alopecia areata. Some clones in this sample may be carry-over from other donors' samples.

This clonotype was detected ten times or more. The chain carries TRBV12-3 or TRBV12-4 and TRBJ2-7, with a tentative D call TRBD2 (5 bases). V shed 4 bases and J shed 4 bases, with 14 bases lying between them. This CDR3 has 14 amino acids. CDR3 loop: CASSSRRRSYEQYF. The CDR3 coding sequence is TGTGCCAGCAGTTCCCGGCGGAGGAGTTACGAGCAGTACTTC.

Many counts were recorded for this clonotype. The J gene is TRBJ1-1, the V gene TRBV27; D not certain. Germline-derived CDR1 and CDR2 are MNHEY and SMNVEV (reference sequence). The V gene lost 5 bases and the J gene lost 7 bases, with 11 bases spanning the gap. The CDR3 totals 12 residues. The CDR3 is CASSLLGREAFF. The DNA of the CDR3 is TGTGCCAGCAGTCTCCTTGGGCGTGAAGCTTTCTTT.

This clonotype was detected ten times or more. The chain is built from TRBV2 and TRBJ2-6; D perhaps matches TRBD2 (6 bases). The CDR3 sequence is 17 residues long. Germline loops: CDR1 SNHLY, CDR2 FYNNEI. Trimming took off 6 bases at V and 3 bases at J, with 18 bases between the two ends. The DNA of the CDR3 is TGTGCCAGCAGCTCCGGGACCGCGGGACGTGGGGCCAACGTCCTGACTTTC. Its protein product is CASSSGTAGRGANVLTF.

This clonotype came up many times. The rearrangement joins TRBV2 to TRBJ1-1; a possible D gene is TRBD1 (6 bases). Trimming removed 3 bases at V and 2 bases at J, with 10 bases between. This CDR3 is built from 14 residues. The germline V gene has CDR1 SNHLY and CDR2 FYNNEI. The CDR3 spells CASSDGRGNTEAFF. The DNA of the CDR3 is TGTGCCAGCAGTGATGGCAGGGGTAACACTGAAGCTTTCTTT.

This clonotype appeared a few times. V gene TRBV6-5 combines with J gene TRBJ2-5; TRBD1 matches 9 bases. There are 15 residues in the CDR3. Germline V lookup: CDR1 MNHEY, CDR2 SVGAGI. After removal of 2 bases from V and 6 bases from J, the junction contained 7 bases not matched to a gene. CDR3 sequence reads: CASSYETGGGKTQYF. The CDR3 DNA reads TGTGCCAGCAGTTACGAGACAGGGGGTGGAAAGACCCAGTACTTC.

The rearrangement joins TRBV6-6 to TRBJ1-5; the match to TRBD1 covers 7 bases. This CDR3 comprises 14 residues. With V trimmed by 0 bases and J by 4 bases, 0 bases remained unmatched. Per the germline V gene, CDR1 is MNHNY and CDR2 is SVGAGI (reference sequence). The CDR3 DNA reads TGTGCCAGCAGTTACTCACAGGGGAATCAGCCCCAGCATTTT. Translation gives CASSYSQGNQPQHF.

J is TRBJ2-7 and V is TRBV4-3; the match to TRBD1 covers 9 bases. The length of the CDR3 is 17 residues. The ends lost 1 base at V and 13 bases at J; junction bases unmatched: 20. The germline V gene has CDR1 LGHNA and CDR2 YSLEER. CDR3 DNA: TGCGCCAGCAGCCAAGGGCACCCATCTGGACAGGGGACCAGCTCATACTTC. This encodes CASSQGHPSGQGTSSYF.

This clonotype was seen only once. V is TRBV29-1 and J is TRBJ2-1; the match to TRBD2 covers 8 bases. V was pared by 8 bases and J by 2 bases, with 8 bases of the junction left unmatched. Germline CDR1 and CDR2: SQVTM and ANQGSEA. This CDR3 is 14 amino acids long. CDR3 coding DNA: TGCAGCCTCATAGCGGGGCAGACCTACAATGAGCAGTTCTTC. Residues: CSLIAGQTYNEQFF.